This T cell receptor beta chain was sequenced for a study of blood T cell repertoires in COVID-19. In the study overall: Acute-phase and convalescent COVID-19 samples originated in the United States, Italy and Spain. The analysed material was cDNA or gDNA that came from T cells, B-cell-depleted T cells, or PBMCs.

The CDR3 runs 14 residues. Germline V lookup: CDR1 SGHAT, CDR2 FQDESV (reference sequence). V was shortened by 5 bases and J by 10 bases, with 15 bases between the two germline ends. Original methodology: Estimation of nucleated cell counts relied on the amplification of reference gene primers. Sequencing used immunoSEQ multiplex PCR; TCRdb keeps in-frame clones, though not all of them. V, J and clone size are those of that table, while D and trimming were read from the DNA. The sample includes fewer than 400,000 clones, approximately 86% seen only once; the top ten take over 2.5%. The origin of this receptor is a human donor in a cohort sampled during active COVID-19. The specimen sequenced was peripheral blood. V and J are TRBV11-1 and TRBJ1-6; D unclear. CDR3 sequence: CASSPREIGSPLHF. DNA of the CDR3: TGTGCCAGCAGCCCTAGGGAGATCGGCTCACCCCTCCACTTT.